These T cell receptor beta chains were read from a single sample in a study of regulatory T cells in long-lasting Graves disease. Using its own MiXCR run on the multiplex PCR reads, TCRdb lists one record per CDR3 protein. The table includes about 460,000 distinct CDR3 sequences, 11% to 15% detected once. The data were also submitted as part of a second study, on T cells in Graves' hyperthyroidism and ophthalmopathy.

Sequencing used peripheral blood mononuclear cells (PBMCs), obtained at new diagnosis, from a patient treated with antithyroid drugs. The receptors stem from a woman between 45 and 60 years old with Graves disease. Both conserved end residues are part of each CDR3. A D gene is named only where the DNA matches it firmly. A row's size may be missing; if present it is once, few, many or a size class.

-,TRBV28,many,TRBJ1-2,CASRITNYGYTF,TGTGCCAGCAGGATCACAAACTATGGCTACACCTTC
-,TRBV5-1,many,TRBJ2-2,CASSLVGGVNTGELFF,TGTGCCAGCAGCTTGGTTGGCGGAGTCAACACCGGGGAGCTGTTTTTT
TRBD2,TRBV7-3,-,TRBJ2-7,CASSQGSGLNYEQYF,TGTGCCAGCAGCCAAGGTTCGGGACTAAACTACGAGCAGTACTTC
-,TRBV27,many,TRBJ2-7,CASSPRLGTYEQYF,TGTGCCAGCAGTCCTAGACTGGGAACCTACGAGCAGTACTTC
-,TRBV5-5,-,TRBJ2-5,CASSLLARETQYF,TGTGCCAGCAGCCTCCTAGCGAGAGAGACCCAGTACTTC
TRBD1,TRBV5-6,-,TRBJ2-2,CASSLAPGQTNTGELFF,TGTGCCAGCAGCTTGGCACCGGGACAGACAAACACCGGGGAGCTGTTTTTT
-,TRBV7-2,-,TRBJ2-3,CASSLKRGGGVTDTQYF,TGTGCCAGCAGCTTAAAAAGGGGCGGAGGGGTTACAGATACGCAGTATTTT
TRBD2,TRBV6-1,few,TRBJ2-4,CASSEAPSRLADVAKNIQYF,TGTGCCAGCAGTGAAGCACCCTCAAGACTAGCGGACGTAGCCAAAAACATTCAGTACTTC
-,TRBV7-9,many,TRBJ2-1,CASSQTGSSYNEQFF,TGTGCCAGCAGCCAGACGGGAAGCTCCTACAATGAGCAGTTCTTC
-,TRBV2,many,TRBJ1-5,CASSADQPQHF,TGTGCCAGCAGTGCCGATCAGCCCCAGCATTTT
-,TRBV19,-,TRBJ2-1,CASSTGTTNNEQFF,TGTGCCAGTAGTACCGGGACAACCAACAATGAGCAGTTCTTC
TRBD2,TRBV11-2,many,TRBJ2-7,CASSPLGGFEQYF,TGTGCCAGCAGCCCTCTGGGAGGGTTCGAGCAGTACTTC
TRBD2,TRBV20-1,-,TRBJ2-7,CSARESGTSGRSVIF,TGCAGTGCTAGAGAATCCGGGACTAGCGGGAGAAGTGTGATTTTC
TRBD2,TRBV7-3,many,TRBJ2-5,CASSPSSGETQYF,TGTGCCAGCAGTCCCTCTAGCGGAGAGACCCAGTACTTC
-,TRBV29-1,many,TRBJ2-2,CIGLDTGELFF,TGCATCGGACTGGACACCGGGGAGCTGTTTTTT
-,TRBV27,-,TRBJ2-7,CASSLHRDPYEQYF,TGTGCCAGCAGTTTACACCGGGACCCCTACGAGCAGTACTTC
-,TRBV3-1,few,TRBJ1-6,CASSLASEGRENSPLHF,TGTGCCAGCAGCCTAGCCTCGGAAGGCAGAGAAAATTCACCCCTCCACTTT
-,TRBV20-1,many,TRBJ2-7,CSAPLGVDEQYF,TGCAGTGCTCCCCTGGGAGTCGACGAGCAGTACTTC
-,TRBV7-2,few,TRBJ2-7,CASSFVGSLGLRNEQYF,TGTGCCAGCAGCTTTGTCGGGAGCTTAGGTCTTCGCAACGAGCAGTACTTC
TRBD1,TRBV12-3/TRBV12-4,many,TRBJ1-1,CASSARQGAYTEAFF,TGTGCCAGCAGTGCCCGACAGGGGGCGTACACTGAAGCTTTCTTT
-,TRBV19,-,TRBJ1-5,CASSIFARGNQPQHF,TGTGCCAGTAGTATCTTTGCGAGGGGAAATCAGCCCCAGCATTTT
-,TRBV9,-,TRBJ1-2,CASSATDGPNYGYTF,TGTGCCAGCAGCGCGACGGACGGCCCTAACTATGGCTACACCTTC
-,TRBV28,few,TRBJ2-5,CASSAMGETGRETQYF,TGTGCCAGCAGTGCAATGGGGGAGACGGGTAGGGAGACCCAGTACTTC
-,TRBV6-2/TRBV6-3,many,TRBJ2-3,CASSYSLATDTQYF,TGTGCCAGCAGTTACTCCCTAGCTACAGATACGCAGTATTTT